Described below is a single T cell receptor beta chain sequence and its context. Its antigen is unknown. The donor population consisted of healthy HIV-negative adults with no recent acute infections or vaccinations. This sample stems from a study of shared clonotypes between healthy human individuals. Overall study: Donors consisted of two women and three men between 18 and 49. For every donor, three CD4 naive, three CD4 memory, two CD8 naive and one CD8 memory plates were used.

Generated by immunoSEQ multiplex PCR, the TCRdb table keeps only in-frame clones and is missing some. The sample has 2 million to 3 million clones, 93% seen once. V lost 8 bases and J lost 3; bases outside the gene matches: 9. There are 15 residues in the CDR3. Germline assignment: CDR1 SGHTA and CDR2 FQGNSA. Study outcomes and limitations: Naive subsets, compared against memory subsets, generally had larger estimated richness values.

The chain couples TRBV7-2 to TRBJ2-1; 8 bases are a match to TRBD2. Material: naive CD4+ T cells from PBMCs. Indicated subset: CD45RA+ positively selected. The receptor's source is a young man in good health. Some clones in this sample may be carry-over from other donors' samples. This CDR3 is CASGGSGSFYNEQFF. DNA for the CDR3: TGTGCCAGCGGAGGGAGCGGGAGTTTCTACAATGAGCAGTTCTTC.